This entry concerns a single T cell receptor (beta chain). An input of roughly 0.45 to 1 ug of RNA was subjected to reverse transcription using random hexamers. TCRdb ran MiXCR on the immunoSEQ multiplex PCR reads and lists one entry per CDR3 protein. This repertoire shows about 160,000 distinct CDR3 sequences, approximately 94% found once; its top ten account for over 0.09%. Germline lookup yields CDR1 LNHDA and CDR2 SQIVND (reference sequence). Deletions cut 5 bases from V and 4 bases from J, with 5 bases between. CDR3 length: 11 residues. Isolation of CD8+ and CD4+ T cells was performed negatively, whereas enrichment of TEMRA cells was done by FACS. This sample is part of a study of CD8 T cells in Susac syndrome.

This clonotype was sampled from a human donor with multiple sclerosis. The V call is TRBV19, the J call TRBJ1-2; no clear D. The source material was CD4+ T cells from PBMCs. The CDR3 loop reads CASSVTYGYTF. CDR3 nucleotide sequence: TGTGCCAGTAGTGTTACCTATGGCTACACCTTC.